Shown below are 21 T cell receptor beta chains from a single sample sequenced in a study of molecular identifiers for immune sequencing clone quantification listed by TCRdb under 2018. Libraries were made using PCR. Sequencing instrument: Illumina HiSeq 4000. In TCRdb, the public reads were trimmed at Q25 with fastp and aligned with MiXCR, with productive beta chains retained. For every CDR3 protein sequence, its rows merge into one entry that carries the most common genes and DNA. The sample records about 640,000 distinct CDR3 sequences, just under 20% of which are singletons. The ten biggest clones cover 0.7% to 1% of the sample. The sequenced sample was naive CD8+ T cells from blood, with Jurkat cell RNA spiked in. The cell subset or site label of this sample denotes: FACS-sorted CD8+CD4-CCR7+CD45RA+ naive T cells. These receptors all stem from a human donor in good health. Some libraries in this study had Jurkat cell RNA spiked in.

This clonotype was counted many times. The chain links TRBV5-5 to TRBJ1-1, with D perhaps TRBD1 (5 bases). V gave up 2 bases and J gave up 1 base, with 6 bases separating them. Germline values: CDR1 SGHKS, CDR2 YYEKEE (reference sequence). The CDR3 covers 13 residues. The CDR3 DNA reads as TGTGCCAGCAGCTTAGGGGAGAACACTGAAGCTTTCTTT. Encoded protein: CASSLGENTEAFF.

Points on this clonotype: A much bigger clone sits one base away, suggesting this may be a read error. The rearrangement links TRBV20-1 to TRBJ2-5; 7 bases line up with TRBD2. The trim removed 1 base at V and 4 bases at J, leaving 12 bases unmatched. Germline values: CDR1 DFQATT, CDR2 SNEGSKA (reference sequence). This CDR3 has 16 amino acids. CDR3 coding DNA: TGCAGTGCTAGAGTCCCAGCGGGACGCGGGGGAGAGACCCAGTACTTC. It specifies CSARVPAGRGGETQYF.

CDR3 nucleotides: TGTGCCAGCAGCCCATCACTTAGACTAGCGGACTCCTACGAGCAGTACTTC. Amino acids: CASSPSLRLADSYEQYF. V is TRBV3-1 and J is TRBJ2-7; 9 bases line up with TRBD2. The germline CDR1 and CDR2 sequences are LGHDT and YNNKEL (reference sequence). The V segment lost 4 bases and the J segment 0 bases; nucleotides outside the gene matches: 10. This CDR3 has 17 amino acids.

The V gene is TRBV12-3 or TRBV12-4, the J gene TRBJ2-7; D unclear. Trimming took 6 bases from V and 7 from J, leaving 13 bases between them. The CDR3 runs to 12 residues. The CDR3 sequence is CASSPTKVEQYF. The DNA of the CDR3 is TGTGCCAGCAGCCCGACCAAGGTGGAGCAGTACTTC.

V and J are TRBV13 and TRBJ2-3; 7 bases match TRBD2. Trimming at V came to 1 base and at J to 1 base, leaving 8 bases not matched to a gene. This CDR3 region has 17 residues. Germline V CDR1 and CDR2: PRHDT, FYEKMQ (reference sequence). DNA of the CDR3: TGTGCCAGCAGCTTAGTAATAGCGGGTCGGGGCACAGATACGCAGTATTTT. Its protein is CASSLVIAGRGTDTQYF.

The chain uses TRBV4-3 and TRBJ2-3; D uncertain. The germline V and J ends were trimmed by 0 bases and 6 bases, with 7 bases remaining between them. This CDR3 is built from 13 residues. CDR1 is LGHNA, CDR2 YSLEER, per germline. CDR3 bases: TGCGCCAGCAGCCAAGAGCGGCCCGATACGCAGTATTTT. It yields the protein CASSQERPDTQYF.

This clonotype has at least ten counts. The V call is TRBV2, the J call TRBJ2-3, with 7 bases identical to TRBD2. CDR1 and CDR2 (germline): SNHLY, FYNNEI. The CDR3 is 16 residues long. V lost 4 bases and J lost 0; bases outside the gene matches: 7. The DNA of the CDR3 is TGTGCCAGCAGTGCAAGACTAGCAGTTAGCACAGATACGCAGTATTTT. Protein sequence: CASSARLAVSTDTQYF.

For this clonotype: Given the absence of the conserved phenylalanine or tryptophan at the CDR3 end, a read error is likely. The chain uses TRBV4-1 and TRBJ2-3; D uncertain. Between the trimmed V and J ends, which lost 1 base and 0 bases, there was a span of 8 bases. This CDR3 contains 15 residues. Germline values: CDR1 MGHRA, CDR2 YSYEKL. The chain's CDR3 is CASSQGATSTDTQYS. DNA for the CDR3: TGCGCCAGCAGCCAAGGGGCAACTAGCACAGATACGCAGTATTCT.

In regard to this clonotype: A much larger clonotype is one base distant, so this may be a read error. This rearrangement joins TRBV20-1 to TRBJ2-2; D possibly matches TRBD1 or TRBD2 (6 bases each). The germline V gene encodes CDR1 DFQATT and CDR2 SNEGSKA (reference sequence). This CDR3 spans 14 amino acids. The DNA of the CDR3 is TGCAGTGCCCTCTATGGGTGGGGGGCCGGGGAGCCGTTTTTT. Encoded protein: CSALYGWGAGEPFF.

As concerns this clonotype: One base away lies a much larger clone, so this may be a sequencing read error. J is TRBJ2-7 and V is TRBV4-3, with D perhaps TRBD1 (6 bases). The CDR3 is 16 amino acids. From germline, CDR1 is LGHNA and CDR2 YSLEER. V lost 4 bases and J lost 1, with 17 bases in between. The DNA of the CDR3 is TGCGCCAGCAGCCGAGATAGGTCAGGGGTATCCTACGAGCAGTACTTC. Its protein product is CASSRDRSGVSYEQYF.

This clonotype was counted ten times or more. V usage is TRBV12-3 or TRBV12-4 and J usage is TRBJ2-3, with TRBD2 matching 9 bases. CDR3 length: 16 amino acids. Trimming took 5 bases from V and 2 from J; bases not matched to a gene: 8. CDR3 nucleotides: TGTGCCAGCAGTCAGGGGACTAGCCGTTTCACAGATACGCAGTATTTT. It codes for CASSQGTSRFTDTQYF.

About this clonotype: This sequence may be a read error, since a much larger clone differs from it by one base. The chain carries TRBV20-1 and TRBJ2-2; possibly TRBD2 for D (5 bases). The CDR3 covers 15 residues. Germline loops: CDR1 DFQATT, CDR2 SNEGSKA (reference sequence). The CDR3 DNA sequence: TGCAGTGCGAACATAGTACCTGGTAACACCGGGGAGCTGTCTTTT. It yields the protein CSANIVPGNTGELSF.

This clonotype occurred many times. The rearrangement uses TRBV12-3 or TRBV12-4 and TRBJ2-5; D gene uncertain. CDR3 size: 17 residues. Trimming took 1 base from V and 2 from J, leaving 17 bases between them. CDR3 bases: TGTGCCAGCAGTTTAGTTGGGGTGATCGGCCCTCAAGAGACCCAGTACTTC. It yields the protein CASSLVGVIGPQETQYF.

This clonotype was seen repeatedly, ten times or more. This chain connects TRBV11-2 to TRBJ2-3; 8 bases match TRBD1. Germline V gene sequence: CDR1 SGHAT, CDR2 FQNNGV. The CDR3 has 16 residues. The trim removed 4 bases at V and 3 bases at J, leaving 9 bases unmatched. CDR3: CASSSAGTGITDTQYF. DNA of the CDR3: TGTGCCAGCAGCTCCGCCGGGACAGGCATAACAGATACGCAGTATTTT.

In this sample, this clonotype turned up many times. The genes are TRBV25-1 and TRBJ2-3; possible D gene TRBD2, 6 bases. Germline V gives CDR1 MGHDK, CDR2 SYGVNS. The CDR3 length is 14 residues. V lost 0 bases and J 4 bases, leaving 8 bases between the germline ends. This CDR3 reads CASSEYTGADTQYF. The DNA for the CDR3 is TGTGCCAGCAGTGAATATACGGGGGCAGATACGCAGTATTTT.

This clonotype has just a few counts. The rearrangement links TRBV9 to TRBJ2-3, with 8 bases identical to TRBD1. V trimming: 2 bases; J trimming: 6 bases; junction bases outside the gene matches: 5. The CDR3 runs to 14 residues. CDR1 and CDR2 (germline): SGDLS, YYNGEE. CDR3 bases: TGTGCCAGCAGCGTGGCAGGGGGCATGGATACGCAGTATTTT. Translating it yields CASSVAGGMDTQYF.

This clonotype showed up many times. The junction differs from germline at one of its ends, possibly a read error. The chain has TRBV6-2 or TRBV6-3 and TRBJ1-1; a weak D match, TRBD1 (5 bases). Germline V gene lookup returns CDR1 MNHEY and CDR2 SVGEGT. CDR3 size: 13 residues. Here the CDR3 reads CASRGVMNTEAFF. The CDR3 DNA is TGCGCCAGTCGGGGGGTTATGAACACTGAAGCTTTCTTT.

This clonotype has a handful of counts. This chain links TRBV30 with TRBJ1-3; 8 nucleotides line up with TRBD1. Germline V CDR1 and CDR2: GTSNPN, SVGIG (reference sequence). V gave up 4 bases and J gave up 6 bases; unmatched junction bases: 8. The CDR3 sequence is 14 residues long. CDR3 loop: CAWIDTGGTNTIYF. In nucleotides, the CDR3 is TGTGCCTGGATTGACACAGGGGGGACAAACACCATATATTTT.

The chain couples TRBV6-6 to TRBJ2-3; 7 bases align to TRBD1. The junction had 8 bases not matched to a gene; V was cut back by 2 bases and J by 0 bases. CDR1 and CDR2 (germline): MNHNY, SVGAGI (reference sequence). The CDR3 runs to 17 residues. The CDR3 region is CASSYTGTAASTDTQYF. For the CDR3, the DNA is TGTGCCAGCAGTTACACCGGGACAGCAGCTAGCACAGATACGCAGTATTTT.

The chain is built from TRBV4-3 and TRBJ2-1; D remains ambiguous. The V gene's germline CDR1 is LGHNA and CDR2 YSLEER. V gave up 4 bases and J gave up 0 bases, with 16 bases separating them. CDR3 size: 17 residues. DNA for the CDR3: TGCGCCAGCAGCCCTGGGATGCCACCTAGCTCCTACAATGAGCAGTTCTTC. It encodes CASSPGMPPSSYNEQFF.

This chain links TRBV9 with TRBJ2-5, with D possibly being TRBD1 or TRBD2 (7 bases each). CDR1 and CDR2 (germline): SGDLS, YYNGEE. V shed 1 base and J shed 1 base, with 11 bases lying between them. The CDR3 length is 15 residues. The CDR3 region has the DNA TGTGCCAGCAGCGTATCAGGGGGGGTCCAAGAGACCCAGTACTTC. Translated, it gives CASSVSGGVQETQYF.